What follows describes a single T cell receptor beta chain. Among Cohort 3 donors, those recovered had two negative PCRs, clearance, or symptom resolution. Generated by immunoSEQ multiplex PCR, the TCRdb table keeps only in-frame clones and is missing some. The sample has roughly 370,000 clones, around nine tenths seen once; the top ten hold around 9.3%. CDR1 is MGHRA and CDR2 is YSYEKL in the germline V gene. With 1 base removed from V and 2 bases from J, the gap between germline ends came to 12 bases. The CDR3 is 16 amino acids. The sample comes from a study of blood T cell repertoires in COVID-19. The chain carries TRBV4-1 and TRBJ1-5, with a possible D match to TRBD1 (6 bases). The TCR originated in a woman aged 45 to 65 who had recovered from COVID-19. The sample comprised PBMCs or T cells enriched from blood (not recorded which). CDR3: CASSQGPQGGNQPQHF. In nucleotides, the CDR3 is TGCGCCAGCAGCCAAGGGCCACAGGGTGGCAATCAGCCCCAGCATTTT.